The present TCR beta chain was sequenced within a study of cytomegalovirus exposure and HLA in healthy donors. This CDR3 region has 12 residues. With V trimmed by 5 bases and J by 4 bases, 3 bases remained unmatched. CDR1 SQVTM and CDR2 ANQGSEA come from the germline V gene. Study-wide results and caveats: Listed as cytomegalovirus-associated were more than 150 TCR beta chains. A classifier reportedly called cytomegalovirus status with high sensitivity and specificity.

Details on this clone: The antigen is unknown.

The primer mix had 60 Vbeta and 13 Jbeta primers. The assay was immunoSEQ multiplex PCR, and TCRdb's table has in-frame clones only and misses some. The sample gives 150,000 or so clones, almost 80% of which show up once; more than 13% is in the top ten. This TCR derives from a man over 45 in good health and CMV-seropositive. The genes are TRBV29-1 and TRBJ1-2; 8 positions agree with TRBD1. The sample taken for sequencing was PBMCs. CDR3 in DNA: TGCAGCGTTCGGACAGGGACCTATGGCTACACCTTC. Translated: CSVRTGTYGYTF. The whole variable domain, remainder taken from reference TRBV29-1 and TRBJ1-2, is SAVISQKPSRDICQRGTSLTIQCQVDSQVTMMFWYRQQPGQSLTLIATANQGSEATYESGFVIDKFPISRPNLTFSTLTVSNMSPEDSSIYLCSVRTGTYGYTFGSGTRLTVV.